This is a list of T cell receptor beta chains from one sample in a study of blood T cell repertoires in COVID-19. The method was immunoSEQ multiplex PCR; TCRdb's version includes in-frame clones alone and lacks a portion of them. The sample includes 150,000 to 200,000 clones, about 88% of them seen just once. The sample taken for sequencing was peripheral blood. These receptors were obtained from a man aged 65 to 79 with active or convalescent COVID-19. The CDR3 runs from the conserved cysteine through the conserved F or W. Fields, in order: J gene, D gene, clone size, V gene, CDR3 protein, CDR3 DNA. A D gene is named only where the DNA matches it firmly. Not every row has a clone size; where given, it reads once, few, many or a size class.

>TRBJ2-2|.|.|TRBV5-4
CASSFPGRGRGELFF
TGTGCCAGCAGCTTTCCGGGGAGAGGGCGCGGGGAGCTGTTTTTT
>TRBJ2-7|.|.|TRBV7-9
CASSITGFLYEQYF
TGTGCCAGCAGCATAACAGGGTTTCTCTACGAGCAGTACTTC
>TRBJ2-3|TRBD2|.|TRBV7-2
CASSLGLAGLTDTQYF
TGTGCCAGCAGCTTAGGACTAGCGGGACTCACAGATACGCAGTATTTT
>TRBJ2-1|TRBD1|.|TRBV24-1
CATSDLRQGAGNEQFF
TGTGCCACCAGTGATTTACGACAGGGGGCGGGCAATGAGCAGTTCTTC
>TRBJ1-1|TRBD1|.|TRBV19
CATGQGAPEAFF
TGTGCCACCGGACAGGGCGCCCCTGAAGCTTTCTTT
>TRBJ2-7|TRBD2|.|TRBV28
CATQIPAGGDQGREQYF
TGTGCCACCCAAATCCCAGCGGGGGGGGACCAAGGGAGAGAGCAGTACTTC
>TRBJ2-7|.|.|TRBV11-2
CASSLESGLMSYEQYF
TGTGCCAGCAGCTTAGAATCAGGGTTGATGTCCTACGAGCAGTACTTC
>TRBJ2-7|TRBD1|once|TRBV20-1
CSASPPRGLYEQYF
TGCAGTGCTAGTCCGCCCAGGGGGCTCTACGAGCAGTACTTC
>TRBJ2-1|TRBD2|.|TRBV5-1
CASSYDRKAGGNEQFF
TGCGCCAGCAGCTACGACAGAAAAGCGGGAGGTAATGAGCAGTTCTTC
>TRBJ2-5|TRBD1|once|TRBV6-1
CASSERLRGRGETQYF
TGTGCCAGCAGTGAACGTTTGAGGGGGCGCGGAGAGACCCAGTACTTC
>TRBJ1-6|.|once|TRBV18
CASSQEGGNGSPLHF
TGTGCCAGCTCACAGGAAGGAGGAAACGGTTCACCCCTCCACTTT
>TRBJ2-1|TRBD1|.|TRBV6-2/TRBV6-3
CASSYSGTGQNEQFF
TGTGCCAGCAGTTACTCCGGGACAGGGCAAAATGAGCAGTTCTTC
>TRBJ1-6|.|.|TRBV6-6
CASSLPTANSPLHF
TGTGCCAGCAGTCTCCCGACAGCTAATTCACCCCTCCACTTT
>TRBJ1-5|.|.|TRBV28
CATYLWGDNQPQHF
TGTGCCACCTACCTGTGGGGGGACAATCAGCCCCAGCATTTT
>TRBJ1-4|TRBD1|.|TRBV19
CASSLRQGLVGKLFF
TGTGCCAGTAGCCTCCGACAGGGTTTGGTCGGAAAACTGTTTTTT
>TRBJ2-5|TRBD1|.|TRBV24-1
CATSDRTGGWETQYF
TGTGCCACCAGTGATAGAACAGGGGGCTGGGAGACCCAGTACTTC
>TRBJ2-7|TRBD1|.|TRBV10-3
CAISGTGSHEQYF
TGTGCCATCAGTGGGACAGGGTCCCACGAGCAGTACTTC
>TRBJ2-1|TRBD1|.|TRBV29-1
CSVEGGRGGAYNEQFF
TGCAGCGTTGAAGGGGGGAGAGGGGGCGCCTACAATGAGCAGTTCTTC
>TRBJ1-4|.|few|TRBV10-1
CASSEKGSEKLFF
TGCGCCAGCAGTGAGAAGGGGTCTGAAAAACTGTTTTTT
>TRBJ2-7|TRBD1|.|TRBV7-2
CASSTVGQGIYEQYF
TGTGCCAGCAGCACTGTGGGACAGGGGATCTACGAGCAGTACTTC
>TRBJ1-5|TRBD1|.|TRBV19
CASSGGQGKQPQHF
TGTGCCAGTAGCGGGGGACAGGGCAAACAGCCCCAGCATTTT
>TRBJ2-1|.|.|TRBV6-4
CASSDIGGDYNEQFF
TGTGCCAGCAGTGACATCGGGGGAGACTACAATGAGCAGTTCTTC
>TRBJ1-5|TRBD1|.|TRBV6-6
CASSHQTGEQPQHF
TGTGCCAGCAGCCACCAGACAGGGGAGCAGCCCCAGCATTTT
>TRBJ2-3|.|.|TRBV15
CATSRDALALDTQYF
TGTGCCACCAGCAGAGATGCCCTAGCGTTGGATACGCAGTATTTT
>TRBJ2-7|TRBD2|.|TRBV18
CASSPPGGREYEQYF
TGTGCCAGCTCACCACCCGGCGGGAGAGAATACGAGCAGTACTTC
>TRBJ2-6|.|.|TRBV18
CASSLGPISGANVLTF
TGTGCCAGCTCACTCGGTCCAATATCTGGGGCCAACGTCCTGACTTTC
>TRBJ2-1|TRBD2|.|TRBV10-2
CASTGLANNEQFF
TGCGCCAGCACCGGACTAGCCAACAATGAGCAGTTCTTC
>TRBJ2-1|TRBD1|.|TRBV14
CASSQPGTGYDEQFF
TGTGCCAGCAGCCAGCCAGGGACAGGGTACGATGAGCAGTTCTTC
>TRBJ2-6|.|.|TRBV3-1/TRBV3-2
CASSQQGTGANVLTF
TGTGCCAGCAGCCAACAGGGAACTGGGGCCAACGTCCTGACTTTC
>TRBJ1-1|.|.|TRBV13
CASSLVQGNTEAFF
TGTGCCAGCAGCTTGGTACAGGGGAACACTGAAGCTTTCTTT
>TRBJ2-1|.|.|TRBV11-2
CASSPNRNEQFF
TGTGCCAGCAGCCCAAACAGGAATGAGCAGTTCTTC
>TRBJ2-1|TRBD2|.|TRBV6-1
CASSERVGGPAGFF
TGTGCCAGCAGTGAAAGGGTGGGAGGGCCCGCTGGGTTCTTC
>TRBJ1-6|TRBD1|.|TRBV19
CASSMSGQGDSPLHF
TGTGCCAGTAGTATGTCGGGACAGGGGGACTCACCCCTCCACTTT
>TRBJ2-7|TRBD1|.|TRBV3-1/TRBV3-2
CASSQGTGGTYEQYF
TGTGCCAGCAGCCAAGGGACAGGGGGGACCTACGAGCAGTACTTC